The 24 T cell receptor beta chains reported below all come from one sample, sequenced in a study of identical twins. TCRdb recomputed calls from the 5' RACE reads with MiXCR, one row per CDR3 protein. The table has about 520,000 distinct CDR3 sequences, less than 25% seen once. This sample also belongs to another study, concerning T cells expressing NK-cell markers.

Sequences were obtained from CD4+ T cells sorted from blood. The receptors shown here come from a woman aged 18-35 years in good health.

The chain couples TRBV7-2 to TRBJ2-7, with TRBD2 as a possible D gene (5 bases). The V gene's germline CDR1 is SGHTA and CDR2 FQGNSA. Trimming shortened V by 5 bases and J by 5 bases, and 22 bases separated the two germline ends. The CDR3 has 16 amino acids. The CDR3 reads CASSPTTIPLIHEQYF. CDR3 nucleotides: TGTGCCAGCAGCCCTACGACTATACCGTTGATTCACGAGCAGTACTTC.

The chain recombines TRBV29-1 with TRBJ2-5; D possibly corresponds to TRBD2 (5 bases). The V end lost 7 bases, the J end lost 2 bases, and 11 bases lay between the germline ends. Germline-derived CDR1 and CDR2 are SQVTM and ANQGSEA. CDR3 length: 12 amino acids. CDR3 residues: CSEYGGQETQYF. The DNA of the CDR3 is TGCAGCGAATACGGAGGACAAGAGACCCAGTACTTC. The whole variable domain, filled in from reference TRBV29-1 and TRBJ2-5, reads SAVISQKPSRDICQRGTSLTIQCQVDSQVTMMFWYRQQPGQSLTLIATANQGSEATYESGFVIDKFPISRPNLTFSTLTVSNMSPEDSSIYLCSEYGGQETQYFGPGTRLLVL.

CDR3: CASSGQGDSPLHF. In DNA, the CDR3 is TGTGCCAGCAGCGGGCAGGGAGATTCACCCCTCCACTTT. The rearrangement joins TRBV7-9 to TRBJ1-6, with D maybe TRBD1 (5 bases). This CDR3 is built from 13 residues. The germline gives CDR1 SEHNR, CDR2 FQNEAQ (reference sequence). The ends were cut back, 5 bases at V and 8 bases at J, with 10 bases in the middle.

There are a few counts of this clonotype. The chain carries TRBV12-3 or TRBV12-4 and TRBJ1-2; no clear D. CDR3 size: 13 residues. With 3 bases removed from V and 7 bases from J, the gap between germline ends came to 12 bases. The CDR3 bases are TGTGCCAGCAGTTTCGAGGGTAACGGTGGCTACACCTTC. Encoded protein: CASSFEGNGGYTF.

The chain is built from TRBV20-1 and TRBJ2-5; D remains unclear. Germline V lookup: CDR1 DFQATT, CDR2 SNEGSKA (reference sequence). V was shortened by 3 bases and J by 7 bases, with 12 bases between the two germline ends. The CDR3 covers 12 residues. CDR3 nucleotide sequence: TGCAGTGCTAGTAAGCCGTCGGCGACCCAGTACTTC. Its translation: CSASKPSATQYF.

The CDR3, as DNA: TGTGCCATCAGTGAGGCTAGCTCCACCGGGGAGCTGTTTTTT. Its translation is CAISEASSTGELFF. V is TRBV10-3 and J is TRBJ2-2; D possibly corresponds to TRBD2 (5 bases). Germline assignment: CDR1 ENHRY and CDR2 SYGVKD. With 2 bases removed from V and 4 bases from J, the gap between germline ends came to 8 bases. This CDR3 region has 14 residues.

The chain links TRBV30 to TRBJ1-1; D uncertain. Trimming cost V 0 bases and J 6 bases, with 8 bases left between them. The germline gives CDR1 GTSNPN, CDR2 SVGIG (reference sequence). The CDR3 spans 12 residues. CDR3 region: CAWSVDGAEAFF. CDR3 DNA sequence: TGTGCCTGGAGTGTAGACGGGGCTGAAGCTTTCTTT.

This clonotype was recorded many times. V gene TRBV6-2 or TRBV6-3 combines with J gene TRBJ2-3; unclear D gene. This CDR3 is 14 amino acids long. The germline V gene encodes CDR1 MNHEY and CDR2 SVGEGT. V lost 5 bases to trimming and J lost 4 bases, with 13 bases between them. The CDR3 nucleotides read TGTGCCAGCAGTACTTGGGATGCCCCAGATACGCAGTATTTT. Translating gives CASSTWDAPDTQYF.

This chain uses TRBV29-1 with TRBJ2-5; 8 positions match TRBD1. The CDR3 sequence is 15 residues long. With 5 bases clipped from V and 4 bases from J, the junction kept 12 bases outside the gene matches. Germline V gene lookup returns CDR1 SQVTM and CDR2 ANQGSEA. CDR3: CSVRFGQGVVETQYF. CDR3 DNA sequence: TGCAGCGTTCGGTTTGGACAGGGAGTAGTAGAGACCCAGTACTTC.

This clonotype was observed at least ten times. The genes are TRBV28 and TRBJ2-3; the D gene is possibly TRBD1 (6 bases). CDR3 size: 17 residues. Looked up from germline, CDR1 is MDHEN and CDR2 is SYDVKM. V lost 6 bases and J lost 0, with 19 bases in between. This CDR3 is CASSQTLTGFSTDTQYF. CDR3 DNA sequence: TGTGCCAGCAGCCAGACCTTGACAGGATTTAGCACAGATACGCAGTATTTT.

This clonotype was detected once. The chain combines TRBV29-1 with TRBJ2-7; D is uncertain. Germline values: CDR1 SQVTM, CDR2 ANQGSEA. This CDR3 region has 13 residues. V lost 2 bases, J lost 3 bases, and 11 bases lay in between. As DNA, the CDR3 is TGCAGCGTTGAACTAGTAGGAGTCTACGAGCAGTACTTC. Translating it yields CSVELVGVYEQYF.

This clonotype came up a few times. This chain uses TRBV6-1 with TRBJ2-2; 7 bases line up with TRBD2. Trimming cost V 7 bases and J 6 bases; bases outside gene matches: 11. The CDR3 is 15 amino acids. Germline V gene data show CDR1 as MNHNS and CDR2 as SASEGT. The CDR3 DNA reads TGTGCCAGCACCCCGATGGGGAGGGCCGCCGGGGAGCTGTTTTTT. Protein: CASTPMGRAAGELFF.

This clonotype was seen a few times. The chain uses TRBV12-3 or TRBV12-4 and TRBJ2-2; 13 positions match TRBD2. This CDR3 contains 17 residues. V lost 5 bases, J lost 2 bases, and 5 bases stayed unmatched. In DNA form, the CDR3 reads TGTGCCAGCAGTGAAAGGACTAGCGGGAGCAACACCGGGGAGCTGTTTTTT. This translates into CASSERTSGSNTGELFF.

The V and J genes are TRBV20-1 and TRBJ2-7; possible D gene TRBD1, 6 bases. V was clipped by 3 bases and J by 2 bases, with 11 bases between them. This CDR3 is built from 13 residues. Germline V CDR1 and CDR2: DFQATT, SNEGSKA (reference sequence). Here the CDR3 reads CSARTGLPYEQYF. The CDR3 bases are TGCAGTGCTAGGACAGGTTTGCCCTACGAGCAGTACTTC.

This clonotype was picked up one time. The rearrangement uses TRBV3-1 and TRBJ1-1; 7 bases line up with TRBD1. CDR1 and CDR2 from the germline V gene are LGHDT and YNNKEL (reference sequence). J was trimmed by 10 bases and V by 4 bases; bases with no gene match: 6. The CDR3 runs 12 residues. This chain's CDR3 is CASSLPRGRAFF. CDR3 nucleotides: TGTGCCAGCAGCCTCCCCAGGGGGAGAGCTTTCTTT.

This chain connects TRBV5-1 to TRBJ2-3; TRBD2 might be the D (6 bases). The CDR3 is made up of 16 amino acids. Trimming removed 3 bases from V and 9 bases from J, with 23 bases in between. Germline-derived CDR1 and CDR2 are SGHRS and YFSETQ. CDR3 protein: CASSSNAGRRVRTQYF. In nucleotides, the CDR3 is TGCGCCAGCAGCTCCAATGCGGGGAGGCGGGTCCGGACGCAGTATTTT.

The rearrangement links TRBV20-1 to TRBJ2-5; tentative D call: TRBD2 (7 bases). This CDR3 contains 16 residues. The V gene lost 4 bases and the J gene lost 1 base, with 19 bases spanning the gap. Per the germline V gene, CDR1 is DFQATT and CDR2 is SNEGSKA (reference sequence). The CDR3 DNA reads as TGCAGTGCTACAGGGGCGGCGGGAGCCATCCAAGAGACCCAGTACTTC. Translating gives CSATGAAGAIQETQYF.

This clonotype showed up just a few times. V and J are TRBV9 and TRBJ2-7; D not certain. The CDR3 has 16 residues. From germline, CDR1 is SGDLS and CDR2 YYNGEE. V shed 1 base and J shed 0 bases, with 14 bases lying between them. The CDR3 is CASSVSGSPRSYEQYF. The CDR3 region has the DNA TGTGCCAGCAGCGTATCCGGGTCCCCTCGCTCCTACGAGCAGTACTTC.

This clonotype was seen many times. The rearrangement uses TRBV12-3 or TRBV12-4 and TRBJ1-1, with no clear D. CDR3 length: 13 amino acids. V dropped 3 bases and J dropped 4 bases, with 9 bases sitting between them. The CDR3 nucleotides are TGTGCCAGCAGTTTTTTTGAGGCCACTGAAGCTTTCTTT. This translates into CASSFFEATEAFF.

V and J are TRBV12-3 or TRBV12-4 and TRBJ1-1; D call uncertain. The CDR3 covers 14 residues. Trimming removed 2 bases at V and 4 bases at J, with 11 bases between. CDR3 DNA sequence: TGTGCCAGCAGTTTAAACAGTGGGGTCACTGAAGCTTTCTTT. Translating gives CASSLNSGVTEAFF.

The chain is built from TRBV7-2 and TRBJ2-5, with TRBD1 identical over 11 bases. After removal of 1 base from V and 5 bases from J, the junction contained 6 bases not matched to a gene. The CDR3 has 16 residues. CDR1 and CDR2 from the germline V gene are SGHTA and FQGNSA. CDR3 DNA sequence: TGTGCCAGCAGCTTAGGGACAGGGGGCTTTTTGGAGACCCAGTACTTC. Translation gives CASSLGTGGFLETQYF.

This rearrangement joins TRBV2 to TRBJ2-2, with 8 bases lining up with TRBD2. CDR1 is SNHLY and CDR2 is FYNNEI in the germline V gene. With V trimmed by 8 bases and J by 9 bases, 5 bases remained unmatched. This CDR3 contains 12 residues. As DNA, the CDR3 is TGTGCCAGCGAAAGCGGGAGTAGGGAGCTGTTTTTT. Protein: CASESGSRELFF.

The chain has TRBV5-1 and TRBJ2-5; TRBD2 matches 12 bases. Germline V gives CDR1 SGHRS, CDR2 YFSETQ. The trim removed 4 bases at V and 1 base at J, leaving 5 bases unmatched. This CDR3 spans 16 amino acids. The CDR3 reads CASSLTSGRVQETQYF. DNA of the CDR3: TGCGCCAGCAGCCTGACTAGCGGGAGAGTCCAAGAGACCCAGTACTTC.

J is TRBJ2-7 and V is TRBV20-1, with D perhaps matching TRBD1 (5 bases). This CDR3 has 13 residues. CDR1 is DFQATT, CDR2 SNEGSKA, per germline (reference sequence). V was shortened by 5 bases and J by 3 bases, with 14 bases between the two germline ends. CDR3 nucleotide sequence: TGCAGTGCTGGTCCCCCGACAGTCTACGAGCAGTACTTC. Residues: CSAGPPTVYEQYF.